A selection of T cell receptor beta chains follows, all from one sample in a study of regulatory T cells in long-lasting Graves disease. TCRdb re-derived calls from the multiplex PCR reads in MiXCR, one entry per CDR3 protein. Here the sample spans about half a million distinct CDR3 sequences, approximately 12% being singletons. The same sample was also used in a study of T cells in Graves' hyperthyroidism and ophthalmopathy.

The source material was peripheral blood mononuclear cells (PBMCs), sampled at new diagnosis, from a patient treated with antithyroid drugs. Source of these receptors: a woman between 25 and 40 years old with Graves disease. CDR3s include the opening cysteine and the closing phenylalanine or tryptophan. D genes are given only for firm matches. Size values are once, few and many counts, or a class for expanded clones, and some rows have none.

clone size	J gene	V gene	CDR3 length	D gene	CDR3 DNA	CDR3 protein
once	TRBJ1-1	TRBV9	16	TRBD1	TGTGCCAGCAGCGCCCGGGACAGCAATTTAAACACTGAAGCTTTCTTT	CASSARDSNLNTEAFF
.	TRBJ2-1	TRBV27	15	TRBD2	TGTGCCAGCCGGACACTAGCGGGGTTTTACAATGAGCAGTTCTTC	CASRTLAGFYNEQFF
.	TRBJ2-2	TRBV6-2/TRBV6-3	14	TRBD1	TGTGCCAGCAGCCACAGGGGAGAGGCCGGGGAGCTGTTTTTT	CASSHRGEAGELFF
many	TRBJ1-2	TRBV6-5	14	.	TGTGCCAGCAGTTCTAAGACAGTCCTCTATGGCTACACCTTC	CASSSKTVLYGYTF
.	TRBJ2-7	TRBV19	16	.	TGTGCCAGTAGTCCTGGGACATTTGGATCGATATACGAGCAGTACTTC	CASSPGTFGSIYEQYF
few	TRBJ2-1	TRBV7-6	15	.	TGTGCCAGCAGCAGGGCCGGGACTGGCTACAATGAGCAGTTCTTC	CASSRAGTGYNEQFF
many	TRBJ2-5	TRBV12-3/TRBV12-4	15	.	TGTGCCAGCAGTCCGTTGAGGGACACCCTACAGACCCAGTACTTC	CASSPLRDTLQTQYF
many	TRBJ2-5	TRBV2	16	.	TGTGCCAGCAGTGAAAGGGAAGGGGTCAGGGGTGAGACCCAGTACTTC	CASSEREGVRGETQYF
many	TRBJ1-2	TRBV9	17	TRBD1	TGTGCCAGCAGCGAACAGCCCGGGACAGTCACCAACTATGGCTACACCTTC	CASSEQPGTVTNYGYTF
.	TRBJ2-1	TRBV6-1	15	TRBD2	TGTGCCAGCAGTCCCGGGACTAGCGGGGGGTTCGAAGAGTTCTTC	CASSPGTSGGFEEFF
few	TRBJ2-7	TRBV9	16	TRBD1	TGTGCCAGCAGCGTAGCCTCCGGGACAGGGAAGAACGAGCAGTACTTC	CASSVASGTGKNEQYF
many	TRBJ1-1	TRBV27	13	TRBD1	TGTGCCAGCACCGGGCGACGAGGGGGCGGGGCTTTCTTT	CASTGRRGGGAFF
.	TRBJ1-1	TRBV6-1	16	.	TGTGCCAGCAGGCTTGTAGTCCGGACATGGGGACCTGAAGCTTTCTTT	CASRLVVRTWGPEAFF
many	TRBJ2-1	TRBV11-3	14	.	TGTGCCAGCAGCGGCTCGGGCCCCCCCAATGAGCAGTTCTTC	CASSGSGPPNEQFF
many	TRBJ2-3	TRBV28	16	TRBD1	TGTGCCAGCAGTTTATATAACAGGGGGCGCACAGATACGCAGTATTTT	CASSLYNRGRTDTQYF
many	TRBJ2-7	TRBV12-3/TRBV12-4	14	.	TGTGCCAGCAGTTTGTGGGGCAGCTCCTACGAGCAGTACTTC	CASSLWGSSYEQYF
many	TRBJ1-5	TRBV20-1	13	.	TGCAGTGCCCTCATCAATCGGGATCAGCCCCAGCATTTT	CSALINRDQPQHF
few	TRBJ1-2	TRBV12-3/TRBV12-4	14	.	TGTGCCAGCATCGACCACGGACCTGGGGGTGGCTACACCTTC	CASIDHGPGGGYTF
.	TRBJ2-7	TRBV6-5	14	TRBD2	TGTGCCAGCAGTTACGAGCGGGGGCCCTACGAGCAGTACTTC	CASSYERGPYEQYF
many	TRBJ2-1	TRBV20-1	13	TRBD2	TGCAGTGCTAGTGGACTAGCGGGCACGCAGCAGTTCTTC	CSASGLAGTQQFF
many	TRBJ2-1	TRBV5-4	13	.	TGTGCCAGCAGCTTGGTGGGGCCCGGAGGCCAGTTCTTC	CASSLVGPGGQFF
few	TRBJ1-1	TRBV14	13	TRBD1	TGTGCCAGCAGCCATGACAGGGGAGCTGAAGCTTTCTTT	CASSHDRGAEAFF
many	TRBJ1-2	TRBV6-5	16	.	TGTGCCAGCAGTTACTCGATTCAGGGATCGGGCTATGGCTACACCTTC	CASSYSIQGSGYGYTF
.	TRBJ2-3	TRBV20-1	14	TRBD2	TGCAGTGCTAGCCTAGCGGGAGTTCGGGATACGCAGTATTTT	CSASLAGVRDTQYF
many	TRBJ1-4	TRBV11-2	18	.	TGTGCCAGCAGCTTAGGGGGCCCATATAGGCGGCCGGGAGAAAAACTGTTTTTT	CASSLGGPYRRPGEKLFF
few	TRBJ2-7	TRBV20-1	14	.	TGCAGTGCTTCGGATTCGCTAACACACTACGAGCAGTACTTC	CSASDSLTHYEQYF
many	TRBJ2-3	TRBV15	16	.	TGTGCCACCAGCAGAGATAAGAATAGCCCCACAGATACGCAGTATTTT	CATSRDKNSPTDTQYF
few	TRBJ2-7	TRBV7-9	14	TRBD1	TGTGCCAGCAGCGAACAGGGGGCTGAGTACGAGCAGTACTTC	CASSEQGAEYEQYF
many	TRBJ2-1	TRBV7-2	14	.	TGTGCCAGCAGCCCCAGATATGGGTCTGGCGAGCAGTTCTTC	CASSPRYGSGEQFF
few	TRBJ2-3	TRBV10-3	14	.	TGTGCCATCTCGACTAGTGGGTACACAGATACGCAGTATTTT	CAISTSGYTDTQYF
many	TRBJ2-7	TRBV28	15	TRBD1	TGTGCCAGCAGTTTATCCGGGACAGGGGTACGCGAGCAGTACTTC	CASSLSGTGVREQYF
.	TRBJ2-1	TRBV20-1	15	TRBD2	TGCAGTGCTAAGTATCCAGGACTAGTCAAGAATGAGCAGTTCTTC	CSAKYPGLVKNEQFF
many	TRBJ2-7	TRBV10-3	13	.	TGTGCCATCAGTGAGTCCAACACCTACGAGCAGTACTTC	CAISESNTYEQYF